Below, 11 T cell receptor beta chains from the same sample are listed, as sequenced in a study of T cells in Graves' hyperthyroidism and ophthalmopathy. Using RNA transcripts as the source, TCR beta CDR3 regions were amplified. HTBI primers were used for first-round RT-PCR of the TCR CDR3. Each CDR3 protein is one row after TCRdb ran MiXCR on the multiplex PCR reads. This table has 500,000 to 600,000 distinct CDR3 sequences, 46% appearing once. Sequenced: peripheral blood or thyroid tissue (not recorded which). The receptors were gathered from an adult woman with Graves' disease, either hyperthyroidism or ophthalmopathy (not recorded which).

This clonotype was counted at least ten times. This sequence joins TRBV29-1 and TRBJ1-1; the D gene is possibly TRBD1 (5 bases). This CDR3 spans 12 amino acids. V was cut by 2 bases and J by 6 bases, with 10 bases left in between. Germline assignment: CDR1 SQVTM and CDR2 ANQGSEA. The CDR3 here is CSVERQGPEAFF. In nucleotides, the CDR3 is TGCAGCGTTGAAAGGCAGGGCCCTGAAGCTTTCTTT.

This clonotype appeared a few times. V and J are TRBV7-2 and TRBJ2-7; 8 bases line up with TRBD2. The end of the DNA aligns better with TRBJ2-1, so the J call may be wrong. CDR1 is SGHTA and CDR2 is FQGNSA in the germline V gene. The CDR3 extends over 15 amino acids. CDR3 residues: CASRPVAGNAEEQFF. The CDR3 nucleotides are TGTGCCAGCCGTCCGGTAGCGGGAAACGCGGAGGAGCAGTTCTTC.

Ten or more counts support this clonotype. The chain carries TRBV19 and TRBJ2-2; D not certain. This CDR3 is 16 amino acids long. Looked up from germline, CDR1 is LNHDA and CDR2 is SQIVND (reference sequence). The ends were cut back, 5 bases at V and 4 bases at J, with 17 bases in the middle. CDR3 nucleotides: TGTGCCAGTAGTGCCCGACTTCACCGACTCACCGGGGAGCTGTTTTTT. Its translation is CASSARLHRLTGELFF.

The J gene is TRBJ2-2, the V gene TRBV5-4, with 10 bases aligning to TRBD2. Per the germline V gene, CDR1 is SGHNT and CDR2 is YYREEE (reference sequence). J was trimmed by 4 bases and V by 3 bases; bases with no gene match: 12. The CDR3 runs to 18 residues. CDR3 nucleotides: TGTGCCAGCAGCTCTAAGGGACTAGCGAATCTCGGCACCGGGGAGCTGTTTTTT. Translation: CASSSKGLANLGTGELFF.

The chain recombines TRBV6-1 with TRBJ2-7, with 11 bases matching TRBD2. The V gene end was trimmed by 2 bases and the J gene end by 3 bases; junction bases not matched to a gene: 3. This CDR3 is 15 amino acids long. Germline V CDR1 and CDR2: MNHNS, SASEGT. The CDR3, as DNA: TGTGCCAGCAGTGAAAGACTAGCGGGACTCTACGAGCAGTACTTC. Protein: CASSERLAGLYEQYF.

The V call is TRBV7-9, the J call TRBJ1-1, with TRBD1 identical over 7 bases. Germline assignment: CDR1 SEHNR and CDR2 FQNEAQ (reference sequence). V gave up 5 bases and J gave up 4 bases; unmatched junction bases: 10. The CDR3 runs to 15 residues. The CDR3 loop reads CASSARSGGATEAFF. The CDR3 DNA follows: TGTGCCAGCAGCGCGAGGTCAGGGGGGGCCACTGAAGCTTTCTTT.

This clonotype was recorded many times. The gene calls are TRBV4-1 and TRBJ1-5; D not certain. The CDR3 consists of 12 residues. V dropped 1 base and J dropped 3 bases, with 1 base sitting between them. Per germline, CDR1 MGHRA and CDR2 YSYEKL. CDR3 sequence: CASSQVNQPQHF. CDR3 nucleotide sequence: TGCGCCAGCAGCCAAGTCAATCAGCCCCAGCATTTT.

This chain uses TRBV19 with TRBJ2-7; 7 bases are shared with TRBD1. The CDR3 contains 14 residues. From germline, CDR1 is LNHDA and CDR2 SQIVND (reference sequence). The junction had 9 bases not matched to a gene; V was cut back by 5 bases and J by 5 bases. In nucleotides, the CDR3 is TGTGCCAGTAGTCGCAGGGGACAGCTAGACGAGCAGTACTTC. Translating it yields CASSRRGQLDEQYF.

The rearrangement links TRBV28 to TRBJ2-2; D is unclear. Germline assignment: CDR1 MDHEN and CDR2 SYDVKM. The CDR3 has 13 residues. Trimming took off 7 bases at V and 1 base at J, with 7 bases between the two ends. The CDR3 DNA reads as TGTGCCAGCACCTATGGGAACACCGGGGAGCTGTTTTTT. Translating gives CASTYGNTGELFF.

The V and J genes are TRBV24-1 and TRBJ2-3, with TRBD2 identical over 7 bases. The CDR3 has 17 amino acids. J lost 5 bases, V lost 1 base, and 11 bases had no gene match. The germline CDR1 and CDR2 sequences are KGHDR and SFDVKD. For the CDR3, the DNA is TGTGCCACCAGTGATTTCCCTGGCGGGAGAACAGGAGATACGCAGTATTTT. Translation: CATSDFPGGRTGDTQYF.

This clonotype came up a few times. The rearrangement links TRBV5-1 to TRBJ1-1; D not certain. CDR1 SGHRS and CDR2 YFSETQ come from the germline V gene. Trimming shortened V by 0 bases and J by 1 base, and 10 bases separated the two germline ends. The CDR3 is made up of 15 amino acids. CDR3 DNA sequence: TGCGCCAGCAGCTTGGACCCTCCTCAGAACACTGAAGCTTTCTTT. It specifies CASSLDPPQNTEAFF.